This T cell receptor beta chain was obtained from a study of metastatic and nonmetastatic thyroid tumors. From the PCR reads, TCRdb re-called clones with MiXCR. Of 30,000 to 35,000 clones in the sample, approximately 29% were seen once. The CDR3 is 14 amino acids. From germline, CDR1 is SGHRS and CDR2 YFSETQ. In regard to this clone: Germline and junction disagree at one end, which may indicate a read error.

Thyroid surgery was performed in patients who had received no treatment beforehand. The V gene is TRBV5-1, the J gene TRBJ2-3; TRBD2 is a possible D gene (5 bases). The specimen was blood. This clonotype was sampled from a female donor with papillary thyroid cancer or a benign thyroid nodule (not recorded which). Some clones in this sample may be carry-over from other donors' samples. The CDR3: CASSFGDPTDTRYF. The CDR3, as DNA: TGCGCCAGCAGCTTCGGGGATCCCACAGATACGCGGTATTTT.